These 19 T cell receptor beta chains were sequenced from one sample in a study of T cell responses to AZD1222 COVID-19 vaccine. The method was immunoSEQ multiplex PCR; TCRdb's version includes in-frame clones alone and lacks a portion of them. Among 85,000 to 100,000 clones listed, approximately 91% were seen once. The specimen was peripheral blood, collected 28 days after the second AZD1222 dose. These receptors were taken from an adult who received the AZD1222 COVID-19 vaccine.

The V and J genes are TRBV9 and TRBJ1-1; 10 bases align to TRBD1. This CDR3 is built from 15 residues. Germline CDR1 SGDLS, CDR2 YYNGEE. Unmatched junction bases numbered 9, after V lost 4 bases and J lost 6 bases. The CDR3 region has the DNA TGTGCCAGCAGCCCGCCCCCGGGACAGGGGCCTGAAGCTTTCTTT. Translated: CASSPPPGQGPEAFF.

The rearrangement links TRBV6-1 to TRBJ1-3; D is ambiguous. The CDR3 loop spans 13 amino acids. Looked up from germline, CDR1 is MNHNS and CDR2 is SASEGT. V was trimmed by 1 base and J by 4 bases, leaving 5 bases between them. CDR3 amino acids: CASSEVEGNTIYF. For the CDR3, the DNA is TGTGCCAGCAGTGAAGTGGAGGGAAACACCATATATTTT.

This chain's CDR3 is CASSLDSGANEQYF. The CDR3 nucleotides read TGTGCCAGCAGCTTGGATAGCGGGGCTAACGAGCAGTACTTC. The chain uses TRBV5-4 and TRBJ2-7, with TRBD2 identical over 8 bases. This CDR3 contains 14 residues. Looked up from germline, CDR1 is SGHNT and CDR2 is YYREEE (reference sequence). V lost 0 bases to trimming and J lost 5 bases; unmatched junction nucleotides: 4.

CDR3 DNA sequence: TGTGCCAGCTCAGGCAAGGGGGACTCGCAAGAGACCCAGTACTTC. It yields the protein CASSGKGDSQETQYF. The chain carries TRBV18 and TRBJ2-5; D might be TRBD1 or TRBD2, each matching 6 bases. Germline V gene data show CDR1 as KGHSH and CDR2 as LQKENI. Deletions cut 5 bases from V and 2 bases from J, with 15 bases between. The CDR3 totals 15 residues.

The chain couples TRBV28 to TRBJ2-7; 8 bases match TRBD2. Trimming at V came to 4 bases and at J to 1 base, leaving 6 bases not matched to a gene. Looked up from germline, CDR1 is MDHEN and CDR2 is SYDVKM. This CDR3 contains 15 residues. The CDR3 bases are TGTGCCAGCAGTTCCCGGGGGGGGTGGTCCTACGAGCAGTACTTC. It is translated as CASSSRGGWSYEQYF.

The chain carries TRBV11-2 and TRBJ1-3; unclear D gene. The CDR3 extends over 13 amino acids. V was shortened by 1 base and J by 4 bases, with 5 bases between the two germline ends. Germline lookup yields CDR1 SGHAT and CDR2 FQNNGV. The CDR3 sequence: CASSLVGGNTIYF. DNA for the CDR3: TGTGCCAGCAGCTTAGTTGGCGGAAACACCATATATTTT. The variable domain in full, completed from reference TRBV11-2 and TRBJ1-3, reads EAGVAQSPRYKIIEKRQSVAFWCNPISGHATLYWYQQILGQGPKLLIQFQNNGVVDDSQLPKDRFSAERLKGVDSTLKIQPAKLEDSAVYLCASSLVGGNTIYFGEGSWLTVV.

This clone has a single count. The V gene is TRBV7-9, the J gene TRBJ2-1; D unresolved. CDR3 length: 12 amino acids. CDR1 is SEHNR, CDR2 FQNEAQ, per germline (reference sequence). The V and J ends lost 4 bases and 10 bases respectively, with 11 bases between them. Here the CDR3 reads CASSSTIKEQFF. In nucleotides, the CDR3 is TGTGCCAGCAGCTCCACTATAAAGGAGCAGTTCTTC.

The V call is TRBV18, the J call TRBJ1-1; D unclear. The CDR3 runs 13 residues. V lost 3 bases and J 1 base, leaving 6 bases between the germline ends. Germline CDR1 and CDR2: KGHSH and LQKENI. Written as DNA, the CDR3 is TGTGCCAGCTCACCTCTCGGGAACACTGAAGCTTTCTTT. Encoded protein: CASSPLGNTEAFF.

This CDR3 is CASSLLTGRDGYTF. CDR3 bases: TGCGCCAGCAGCTTGCTTACAGGAAGGGATGGCTACACCTTC. The rearrangement uses TRBV5-1 and TRBJ1-2, with a tentative D call TRBD1 (5 bases). The germline V gene has CDR1 SGHRS and CDR2 YFSETQ. The CDR3 spans 14 residues. The ends were cut back, 1 base at V and 6 bases at J, with 13 bases in the middle.

The chain has TRBV12-3 or TRBV12-4 and TRBJ2-2; no reliable D call. V shed 3 bases and J shed 2 bases, with 4 bases lying between them. The CDR3 has 13 residues. In DNA form, the CDR3 reads TGTGCCAGCAGTTTTGGTAACACCGGGGAGCTGTTTTTT. Translated: CASSFGNTGELFF.

This sequence joins TRBV6-1 and TRBJ1-2, with 7 positions matching TRBD1. The CDR3 contains 14 residues. Looked up from germline, CDR1 is MNHNS and CDR2 is SASEGT. V lost 0 bases, J lost 4 bases, and 2 bases stayed unmatched. The CDR3 loop is CASSEATGAYGYTF. In nucleotides, the CDR3 is TGTGCCAGCAGTGAAGCTACAGGGGCCTATGGCTACACCTTC.

V is TRBV11-2 and J is TRBJ1-4, with 9 bases aligning to TRBD1. The J segment lost 8 bases and the V segment lost 4 bases, leaving 14 bases of the junction unmatched. This CDR3 is built from 17 residues. CDR1 and CDR2 (germline): SGHAT, FQNNGV. The CDR3: CASSSYMGQGGNEKLFF. The CDR3 coding sequence is TGTGCCAGCAGCTCTTATATGGGACAGGGTGGTAACGAAAAACTGTTTTTT.

V is TRBV6-1 and J is TRBJ2-3, with TRBD2 identical over 8 bases. This CDR3 spans 14 amino acids. The ends lost 3 bases at V and 5 bases at J; junction bases unmatched: 4. Germline V lookup: CDR1 MNHNS, CDR2 SASEGT. CDR3 DNA sequence: TGTGCCAGCAGTGAGAGAGGGACTAGAGATACGCAGTATTTT. Its translation is CASSERGTRDTQYF.

The chain has TRBV7-8 and TRBJ1-5, with TRBD1 matching 10 bases. The CDR3 is 16 residues long. The V and J ends lost 2 bases and 7 bases, in that order; junction bases with no gene match: 8. Germline CDR1 SGHVS, CDR2 FQNEAQ. This CDR3 is CASSLRDRGGLQPQHF. The CDR3 DNA reads as TGTGCCAGCAGCTTAAGGGACAGGGGAGGGTTGCAGCCCCAGCATTTT.

The chain carries TRBV5-1 and TRBJ1-6; D may be TRBD1 (6 bases). The germline V gene has CDR1 SGHRS and CDR2 YFSETQ. This CDR3 comprises 15 residues. With 1 base removed from V and 5 bases from J, the gap between germline ends came to 10 bases. The CDR3 loop reads CASSLSAGDNSPLHF. The CDR3 coding sequence is TGCGCCAGCAGCTTGTCCGCAGGGGATAATTCACCCCTCCACTTT.

V is TRBV27 and J is TRBJ1-1; possible D gene TRBD1, 6 bases. Germline V CDR1 and CDR2: MNHEY, SMNVEV (reference sequence). The CDR3 runs to 14 residues. Trimming took off 2 bases at V and 4 bases at J, with 11 bases between the two ends. CDR3 bases: TGTGCCAGCAGTTTACGGGGGCTAGGCACTGAAGCTTTCTTT. Its protein product is CASSLRGLGTEAFF.

The V and J genes are TRBV5-1 and TRBJ1-4; D unclear. In germline, CDR1 is SGHRS, CDR2 YFSETQ. Trimming cost V 0 bases and J 8 bases, with 11 bases left between them. The CDR3 totals 14 residues. The CDR3 region is CASSLVNPAEKLFF. The CDR3 nucleotides are TGCGCCAGCAGCTTGGTCAACCCGGCGGAAAAACTGTTTTTT.

This rearrangement joins TRBV6-5 to TRBJ1-4; D gene uncertain. The CDR3 consists of 16 residues. The germline V gene encodes CDR1 MNHEY and CDR2 SVGAGI. Trimming pared 0 bases from V and 11 bases from J, leaving 19 bases between. The CDR3 DNA reads as TGTGCCAGCAGTTACTCAATCCAGCGCTCAACGGGCAAACTGTTTTTT. It yields the protein CASSYSIQRSTGKLFF.

The J gene is TRBJ1-6, the V gene TRBV6-6; D ambiguous. From germline, CDR1 is MNHNY and CDR2 SVGAGI (reference sequence). The CDR3 has 15 amino acids. V lost 2 bases, J lost 0 bases, and 5 bases lay in between. CDR3 nucleotide sequence: TGTGCCAGCAGTTACGTCGGCTCCTATAATTCACCCCTCCACTTT. This gives the protein CASSYVGSYNSPLHF.